This TCR beta chain originates from a study of CD8 T cells in ankylosing spondylitis. This clonotype has just a few counts. Its antigen is currently unknown. Overall study findings and caveats: A TCR beta motif of under 10 highly homologous variants appeared characteristic of ankylosing spondylitis blood. There was reportedly significant enrichment of clones that were disease-linked in matched ankylosing spondylitis synovial fluid.

CDR3 length: 15 residues. J was trimmed by 4 bases and V by 7 bases; bases with no gene match: 5. Germline assignment: CDR1 SNHLY and CDR2 FYNNEI. It was by quantitative 5'-RACE with molecular barcodes that TCR beta libraries were made. TCRdb called the 5' RACE reads again in MiXCR, with one record for every CDR3 protein. The sample gives 190,000 or so distinct CDR3 sequences, about 13% of which show up once; approximately 16% is in the top ten. V and J are TRBV2 and TRBJ2-1; TRBD1 matches 12 bases. The sequence was obtained from a male donor with ankylosing spondylitis or in good health (not recorded which). Input material: blood, either unsorted or a sorted T cell fraction (not recorded which). The CDR3 region is CASNWDRGHYNEQFF. As DNA, the CDR3 is TGTGCCAGCAATTGGGACAGGGGGCATTACAATGAGCAGTTCTTC.